A single sample gave rise to the 27 T cell receptor beta chains below, sequenced in a study of blood T cell repertoires in COVID-19. Measured with immunoSEQ multiplex PCR; TCRdb has only the in-frame clones, and not every one. The table records 95,000 to 110,000 clones, about 91% of them present only once. The specimen was peripheral blood. The receptor source for this set is a human donor in a cohort sampled during active COVID-19.

The chain uses TRBV5-1 and TRBJ2-3, with 8 bases fitting TRBD2. The germline V gene encodes CDR1 SGHRS and CDR2 YFSETQ. This CDR3 has 17 amino acids. V shed 3 bases and J 4 bases; nucleotides not matched to a gene: 13. The CDR3 spells CASSSQGAGDGADTQYF. The DNA for the CDR3 is TGCGCCAGCAGCTCACAAGGAGCGGGAGACGGGGCAGATACGCAGTATTTT. Full variable domain (remainder filled in from reference TRBV5-1 and TRBJ2-3): KAGVTQTPRYLIKTRGQQVTLSCSPISGHRSVSWYQQTPGQGLQFLFEYFSETQRNKGNFPGRFSGRQFSNSRSEMNVSTLELGDSALYLCASSSQGAGDGADTQYFGPGTRLTVL.

V gene TRBV3-1 (or the pseudogene TRBV3-2) combines with J gene TRBJ2-3, with 9 bases identical to TRBD1. This CDR3 comprises 14 residues. V lost 5 bases, J lost 10 bases, and 10 bases stayed unmatched. Germline lookup yields CDR1 LGHDT and CDR2 YNNKEL (reference sequence). In DNA form, the CDR3 reads TGTGCCAGCAGCTATATCGGCCGGGACAGGGCGCAGTATTTT. Residues: CASSYIGRDRAQYF.

The V call is TRBV4-1, the J call TRBJ1-6; D is perhaps TRBD1 (6 bases). The germline V gene has CDR1 MGHRA and CDR2 YSYEKL. Between the trimmed V and J ends, which lost 8 bases and 2 bases, there was a span of 16 bases. The CDR3 has 16 residues. For the CDR3, the DNA is TGCGCCAGCTCACAAAAGGGGGAAACCTATAATTCACCCCTCCACTTT. As protein: CASSQKGETYNSPLHF.

Here the CDR3 reads CASSLTPRDSKIYEQYF. The CDR3 DNA reads TGTGCCAGCAGCCTTACTCCCCGGGACAGCAAGATCTACGAGCAGTACTTC. The chain joins TRBV7-9 to TRBJ2-7; TRBD1 matches 7 bases. J gave up 3 bases and V 5 bases, and 16 bases lay outside the gene matches. This CDR3 comprises 17 residues. Germline CDR1 is SEHNR and CDR2 is FQNEAQ (reference sequence).

V is TRBV28 and J is TRBJ1-6; 9 bases align to TRBD1. This CDR3 is built from 16 residues. Germline-derived CDR1 and CDR2 are MDHEN and SYDVKM. V lost 4 bases, J lost 9 bases, and 10 bases stayed unmatched. The CDR3 loop reads CASSSPGTGKISPLHF. In DNA form, the CDR3 reads TGTGCCAGCAGTTCCCCCGGGACAGGGAAAATTTCACCCCTCCACTTT.

The chain combines TRBV29-1 with TRBJ1-2, with 7 bases matching TRBD1. The CDR3 runs to 13 residues. Germline CDR1 is SQVTM and CDR2 is ANQGSEA. The V and J ends lost 8 bases and 4 bases, in that order; junction bases with no gene match: 10. The CDR3 here is CSTFGQAPYGYTF. CDR3 nucleotide sequence: TGCAGCACCTTCGGACAGGCTCCCTATGGCTACACCTTC.

This chain uses TRBV25-1 with TRBJ2-7; 13 nucleotides agree with TRBD2. The ends lost 5 bases at V and 2 bases at J; junction bases unmatched: 6. CDR1 and CDR2 from the germline V gene are MGHDK and SYGVNS. The length of the CDR3 is 16 residues. CDR3 sequence reads: CASSSTSGGDAYEQYF. In nucleotides, the CDR3 is TGTGCCAGCAGTTCCACTAGCGGGGGGGACGCCTACGAGCAGTACTTC.

The rearrangement uses TRBV5-1 and TRBJ2-3, with 7 positions matching TRBD2. Per the germline V gene, CDR1 is SGHRS and CDR2 is YFSETQ. V lost 0 bases to trimming and J lost 0 bases; unmatched junction nucleotides: 7. The CDR3 consists of 17 residues. The CDR3 region has the DNA TGCGCCAGCAGCTTGGGGCCTAGCGGCAGTAGCACAGATACGCAGTATTTT. It encodes CASSLGPSGSSTDTQYF.

The CDR3 loop is CASSPESGHSYEQYF. The CDR3 DNA reads as TGTGCCAGCTCACCCGAGTCGGGACACAGTTACGAGCAGTACTTC. The rearrangement links TRBV18 to TRBJ2-7; tentative D call: TRBD1 (6 bases). The ends were cut back, 3 bases at V and 4 bases at J, with 16 bases in the middle. This CDR3 has 15 amino acids. Germline V gene data show CDR1 as KGHSH and CDR2 as LQKENI.

The genes are TRBV10-1 and TRBJ2-7; D remains unclear. Germline V CDR1 and CDR2: WNHNN, SYGVQD (reference sequence). The CDR3 runs to 13 residues. Trimming pared 3 bases from V and 3 bases from J, leaving 9 bases between. CDR3 DNA sequence: TGCGCCAGCAGTGAACATGTAATCTACGAGCAGTACTTC. This translates into CASSEHVIYEQYF.

The chain links TRBV5-8 to TRBJ2-2; 9 bases align to TRBD1. CDR3 size: 16 residues. The germline CDR1 and CDR2 sequences are SGHTS and YDEGEE. The junction had 9 bases not matched to a gene; V was cut back by 5 bases and J by 4 bases. The CDR3 sequence: CASSSDRGLRTGELFF. The CDR3 nucleotides are TGTGCCAGCAGTTCCGACAGGGGGTTGCGCACCGGGGAGCTGTTTTTT.

This sequence joins TRBV6-5 and TRBJ2-3; TRBD2 matches at 8 bases. The germline V gene encodes CDR1 MNHEY and CDR2 SVGAGI. The V and J ends lost 0 bases and 5 bases, in that order; junction bases with no gene match: 7. The CDR3 is made up of 16 amino acids. Here the CDR3 DNA reads TGTGCCAGCAGTTACTCGACGGGGGGGCGTTTAGATACGCAGTATTTT. Encoded protein: CASSYSTGGRLDTQYF.

This chain connects TRBV5-6 to TRBJ2-7; D possibly corresponds to TRBD1 (6 bases). The CDR3 totals 16 residues. The V end was cut by 0 bases, the J end by 2 bases, with 15 bases between. The germline V gene encodes CDR1 SGHDT and CDR2 YYEEEE. The CDR3 DNA reads as TGTGCCAGCAGCTTGGACCATGTACAGGGCCCCTACGAGCAGTACTTC. It codes for CASSLDHVQGPYEQYF.

The genes are TRBV2 and TRBJ1-2; 7 positions match TRBD1. The CDR3 is 13 residues long. Germline assignment: CDR1 SNHLY and CDR2 FYNNEI. V shed 11 bases, J shed 8 bases, and the junction held 14 bases outside the gene matches. The CDR3 nucleotides read TGTGCCCTAACAGGGACAGTAGTTTCGGGCTACACCTTC. Its translation: CALTGTVVSGYTF.

This clone was observed a few times. The genes are TRBV2 and TRBJ2-5; TRBD1 aligns across 11 bases. This CDR3 contains 15 residues. V shed 5 bases, J shed 2 bases, and the junction held 4 bases outside the gene matches. Per germline, CDR1 SNHLY and CDR2 FYNNEI. DNA for the CDR3: TGTGCCAGCAGTCTGGACAGGGGGCTTCAAGAGACCCAGTACTTC. It yields the protein CASSLDRGLQETQYF.

V gene TRBV5-1 combines with J gene TRBJ2-7; the match to TRBD2 covers 7 bases. Germline V gives CDR1 SGHRS, CDR2 YFSETQ. V was pared by 4 bases and J by 3 bases, with 7 bases of the junction left unmatched. CDR3 size: 14 residues. CDR3 region: CASSLGLVSYEQYF. The CDR3 DNA is TGCGCCAGCAGCCTCGGACTAGTTAGCTACGAGCAGTACTTC.

This clone has a handful of counts. The V call is TRBV6-2 or TRBV6-3, the J call TRBJ1-3, with 9 bases identical to TRBD1. The germline V gene has CDR1 MNHEY and CDR2 SVGEGT. Trimming at V came to 2 bases and at J to 3 bases, leaving 8 bases not matched to a gene. The CDR3 is made up of 17 amino acids. In nucleotides, the CDR3 is TGTGCCAGCAGTTACGCGATACAGGGGGCAATTGGAAACACCATATATTTT. Protein sequence: CASSYAIQGAIGNTIYF.

This clone has only one observation. The chain carries TRBV6-5 and TRBJ1-1; weak D call: TRBD1 (6 bases). Germline CDR1 is MNHEY and CDR2 is SVGAGI. CDR3 length equals 13 residues. Trimming removed 6 bases at V and 4 bases at J, with 12 bases between. The CDR3 coding sequence is TGTGCCAGCAGCCGGGGGGGGCTCACTGAAGCTTTCTTT. As protein: CASSRGGLTEAFF.

The rearrangement joins TRBV29-1 to TRBJ2-7; 8 positions agree with TRBD2. The germline CDR1 and CDR2 sequences are SQVTM and ANQGSEA. Germline trimming cut 1 base from V and 1 base from J; bases unmatched to any gene: 6. CDR3 length: 15 amino acids. The CDR3 coding sequence is TGCAGCGTTGAAGTGGAGGCGGGAGGATCCTACGAGCAGTACTTC. This codes for CSVEVEAGGSYEQYF.

This clone was recorded once. V is TRBV6-5 and J is TRBJ2-7, with D possibly TRBD1 on 6 matching bases. This CDR3 comprises 14 residues. Looked up from germline, CDR1 is MNHEY and CDR2 is SVGAGI. Trimming cost V 6 bases and J 3 bases, with 15 bases left between them. CDR3 nucleotides: TGTGCCAGCAGACTCCAGGGGCAGGACTACGAGCAGTACTTC. Its protein product is CASRLQGQDYEQYF.

As DNA, the CDR3 is TGTGCCAGCAGTTCTACGAGGTCCGGGGAGACCCAGTACTTC. This codes for CASSSTRSGETQYF. The chain recombines TRBV6-5 with TRBJ2-5; D is unresolved. The CDR3 has 14 amino acids. The V end was cut by 4 bases, the J end by 5 bases, with 14 bases between. Germline CDR1 reads MNHEY; CDR2 reads SVGAGI.

This sequence joins TRBV5-1 and TRBJ2-3, with D maybe TRBD1 (6 bases). V was cut by 0 bases and J by 2 bases, with 7 bases left in between. The CDR3 extends over 14 amino acids. Germline V gene lookup returns CDR1 SGHRS and CDR2 YFSETQ. In nucleotides, the CDR3 is TGCGCCAGCAGCTTGGGGACAGTCACAGATACGCAGTATTTT. This translates into CASSLGTVTDTQYF.

This clone came up a few times. Written as DNA, the CDR3 is TGCGCCAGCAGTATAGATCCGTCGTGGGCCAAAAACATTCAGTACTTC. This codes for CASSIDPSWAKNIQYF. The chain is built from TRBV10-1 and TRBJ2-4; D uncertain. Germline-derived CDR1 and CDR2 are WNHNN and SYGVQD (reference sequence). The V end was cut by 5 bases, the J end by 1 base, with 15 bases between. This CDR3 spans 16 amino acids.

This clone was recorded many times. The V call is TRBV12-5, the J call TRBJ1-5; no clear D. Germline CDR1 reads LGHNT; CDR2 reads FRNRAP. The CDR3 contains 20 residues. V lost 0 bases to trimming and J lost 1 base, with 22 bases between them. This chain's CDR3 is CASGLVTWVGREGSNQPQHF. The CDR3 DNA reads as TGTGCTAGTGGTTTGGTAACCTGGGTAGGGAGGGAAGGAAGCAATCAGCCCCAGCATTTT. The variable domain in full, completed from reference TRBV12-5 and TRBJ1-5, reads DARVTQTPRHKVTEMGQEVTMRCQPILGHNTVFWYRQTMMQGLELLAYFRNRAPLDDSGMPKDRFSAEMPDATLATLKIQPSEPRDSAVYFCASGLVTWVGREGSNQPQHFGDGTRLSIL.

The rearrangement links TRBV28 to TRBJ2-7, with 7 positions matching TRBD1. After removal of 7 bases from V and 2 bases from J, the junction contained 11 bases not matched to a gene. This CDR3 region has 15 residues. Germline CDR1 is MDHEN and CDR2 is SYDVKM. The CDR3 sequence is CASIPTGVIPYEQYF. The CDR3 DNA reads as TGTGCCAGCATCCCTACAGGGGTAATCCCCTACGAGCAGTACTTC.

The rearrangement uses TRBV4-3 and TRBJ2-7; TRBD2 might be the D (7 bases). V was pared by 1 base and J by 7 bases, with 17 bases between. This CDR3 spans 15 amino acids. Germline values: CDR1 LGHNA, CDR2 YSLEER. The CDR3 region is CASSQAHGRGREQYF. The CDR3 nucleotides read TGCGCCAGCAGCCAAGCCCACGGGCGGGGGCGGGAGCAGTACTTC.

The chain employs TRBV5-5 and TRBJ2-1; tentative D call: TRBD2 (6 bases). CDR1 and CDR2 from the germline V gene are SGHKS and YYEKEE (reference sequence). This CDR3 has 14 residues. V was shortened by 7 bases and J by 6 bases, with 17 bases between the two germline ends. The CDR3 protein is CASVGIAESNEQFF. The CDR3 nucleotides are TGTGCCAGCGTGGGGATAGCGGAAAGCAATGAGCAGTTCTTC.